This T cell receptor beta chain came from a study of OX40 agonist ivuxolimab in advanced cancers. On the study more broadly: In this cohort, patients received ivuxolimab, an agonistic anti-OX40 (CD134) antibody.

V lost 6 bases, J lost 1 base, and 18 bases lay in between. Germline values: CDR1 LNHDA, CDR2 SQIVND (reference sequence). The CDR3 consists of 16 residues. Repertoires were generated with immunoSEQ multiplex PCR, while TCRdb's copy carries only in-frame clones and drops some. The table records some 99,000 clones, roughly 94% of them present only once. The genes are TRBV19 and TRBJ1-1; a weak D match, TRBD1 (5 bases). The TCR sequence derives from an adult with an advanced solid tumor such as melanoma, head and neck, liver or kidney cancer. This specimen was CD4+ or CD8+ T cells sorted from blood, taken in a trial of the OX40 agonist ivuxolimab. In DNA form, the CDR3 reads TGTGCCAGTAGCCCCCGGCAGGGCATAGGGAACACTGAAGCTTTCTTT. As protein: CASSPRQGIGNTEAFF.